The 24 T cell receptor beta chains in this list originate from one sample, sequenced in a study of T cell responses to AZD1222 COVID-19 vaccine. The method was immunoSEQ multiplex PCR; TCRdb's version includes in-frame clones alone and lacks a portion of them. The table has 150,000 or so clones, 70% to 90% seen once. The specimen was peripheral blood, collected on day 0 of AZD1222 vaccination. These receptors all come from an adult in good health.

The rearrangement links TRBV6-5 to TRBJ1-2; 10 nucleotides line up with TRBD1. Germline V lookup: CDR1 MNHEY, CDR2 SVGAGI. This CDR3 contains 13 residues. The junction had 2 bases not matched to a gene; V was cut back by 6 bases and J by 4 bases. In nucleotides, the CDR3 is TGTGCCAGCAGCCGGACAGGGGGCTATGGCTACACCTTC. As protein: CASSRTGGYGYTF.

This clone was detected only a few times. This chain connects TRBV20-1 to TRBJ2-1; 8 bases map to TRBD2. With V trimmed by 3 bases and J by 9 bases, 10 bases remained unmatched. The CDR3 sequence is 14 residues long. Germline V gene data show CDR1 as DFQATT and CDR2 as SNEGSKA (reference sequence). CDR3 region: CSASESGSSGEQFF. DNA of the CDR3: TGCAGTGCTAGTGAGAGCGGGAGTAGCGGTGAGCAGTTCTTC.

V and J are TRBV2 and TRBJ1-2, with D perhaps matching TRBD1 (5 bases). CDR1 and CDR2 (germline): SNHLY, FYNNEI. CDR3 length: 14 residues. Trimming left V 6 bases short and J 8 bases short, with 19 bases between. CDR3 residues: CASREVEGPGGYTF. CDR3 DNA: TGTGCCAGCAGGGAGGTTGAGGGGCCGGGAGGCTACACCTTC.

V gene TRBV4-2 combines with J gene TRBJ2-1; D is undetermined. Germline V gene data show CDR1 as LGHNA and CDR2 as YNFKEQ. Trimming removed 0 bases at V and 0 bases at J, with 9 bases between. This CDR3 is 16 amino acids long. Written as DNA, the CDR3 is TGTGCCAGCAGCCAAGATTGGCAGAGCTCCTACAATGAGCAGTTCTTC. This codes for CASSQDWQSSYNEQFF.

The chain joins TRBV19 to TRBJ2-1; D is possibly TRBD2 (5 bases). The CDR3 runs to 15 residues. Trimming left V 2 bases short and J 8 bases short, with 16 bases between. The germline gives CDR1 LNHDA, CDR2 SQIVND (reference sequence). DNA for the CDR3: TGTGCCAGTAGTATATTACGGAGAGGGTTCGATGAGCAGTTCTTC. Its protein is CASSILRRGFDEQFF.

The V gene is TRBV4-1, the J gene TRBJ1-3; D gene ambiguous. V was pared by 0 bases and J by 0 bases, with 12 bases between. The germline V gene has CDR1 MGHRA and CDR2 YSYEKL. This CDR3 has 17 amino acids. The DNA of the CDR3 is TGCGCCAGCAGCCAAGAGGCCACAGTCATCTCTGGAAACACCATATATTTT. Translating it yields CASSQEATVISGNTIYF.

This chain joins TRBV29-1 and TRBJ1-1; no clear D gene. V dropped 3 bases and J dropped 1 base, with 6 bases sitting between them. This CDR3 has 12 residues. Germline lookup yields CDR1 SQVTM and CDR2 ANQGSEA. The CDR3 sequence: CSVDNQNTEAFF. The DNA of the CDR3 is TGCAGCGTTGACAACCAGAACACTGAAGCTTTCTTT.

This clone came up a few times. The chain employs TRBV30 and TRBJ1-6; D gene unclear. Trimming left V 3 bases short and J 7 bases short, with 10 bases between. The CDR3 spans 13 residues. From germline, CDR1 is GTSNPN and CDR2 SVGIG (reference sequence). For the CDR3, the DNA is TGTGCCTGGAGCCGGCCGGGAAATTCACCCCTCCACTTT. Amino acid sequence: CAWSRPGNSPLHF.

This chain links TRBV7-9 with TRBJ2-1; D may be TRBD2 (6 bases). CDR3 length: 15 amino acids. The V and J ends lost 1 base and 8 bases respectively, with 15 bases between them. Germline V lookup: CDR1 SEHNR, CDR2 FQNEAQ (reference sequence). The CDR3: CASSLVPGEKDEQFF. Here the CDR3 DNA reads TGTGCCAGCAGCTTAGTTCCGGGAGAAAAGGATGAGCAGTTCTTC.

The genes are TRBV19 and TRBJ1-2; D gene uncertain. There are 15 residues in the CDR3. The V end lost 0 bases, the J end lost 6 bases, and 14 bases lay between the germline ends. Germline assignment: CDR1 LNHDA and CDR2 SQIVND (reference sequence). Written as DNA, the CDR3 is TGTGCCAGTAGTATAGATTCCGGCAGGACCCATGGCTACACCTTC. Translating gives CASSIDSGRTHGYTF.

By share, this clone counts as medium-sized (0.01 to 0.1%). The chain couples TRBV28 to TRBJ2-1; 9 nucleotides agree with TRBD2. CDR1 is MDHEN and CDR2 is SYDVKM in the germline V gene. This CDR3 region has 16 residues. With 7 bases clipped from V and 6 bases from J, the junction kept 13 bases outside the gene matches. DNA for the CDR3: TGTGCCAGCACCTCTGAGCGCGGGGGGGCCCTCAATGAGCAGTTCTTC. It translates to CASTSERGGALNEQFF.

The chain links TRBV18 to TRBJ1-2, with TRBD1 matching over 8 bases. V gave up 2 bases and J gave up 10 bases; unmatched junction bases: 9. The CDR3 length is 14 residues. The germline V gene has CDR1 KGHSH and CDR2 LQKENI. The CDR3 DNA follows: TGTGCCAGCTCACCAGCGGGGCAGGGGGCCCTCTACACCTTC. Translated, it gives CASSPAGQGALYTF.

The V call is TRBV28, the J call TRBJ1-2; 9 nucleotides match TRBD1. The CDR3 extends over 14 amino acids. Germline CDR1 and CDR2: MDHEN and SYDVKM. With 1 base clipped from V and 8 bases from J, the junction kept 5 bases outside the gene matches. Here the CDR3 DNA reads TGTGCCAGCAGTTTATTGGGACAGGGTTCCGGCTACACCTTC. Protein product: CASSLLGQGSGYTF.

This clone was seen once. The CDR3 here is CASSLLAGGADTQYF. In DNA form, the CDR3 reads TGTGCCAGCAGCCTACTAGCGGGAGGGGCAGATACGCAGTATTTT. The V and J genes are TRBV7-9 and TRBJ2-3, with TRBD2 identical over 13 bases. V lost 5 bases and J lost 4; bases outside the gene matches: 3. This CDR3 is built from 15 residues. Germline CDR1 and CDR2: SEHNR and FQNEAQ (reference sequence).

This sequence joins TRBV7-2 and TRBJ1-1; TRBD1 matches 7 bases. Germline CDR1 is SGHTA and CDR2 is FQGNSA. The CDR3 covers 16 residues. Trimming removed 5 bases from V and 1 base from J; junction bases left unmatched: 10. The CDR3 spells CASSPQGGTTNTEAFF. CDR3 in DNA: TGTGCCAGCAGCCCCCAGGGGGGAACTACGAACACTGAAGCTTTCTTT.

The rearrangement joins TRBV5-1 to TRBJ2-1, with 9 nucleotides matching TRBD2. In germline, CDR1 is SGHRS, CDR2 YFSETQ. This CDR3 has 15 amino acids. The V and J ends lost 5 bases and 7 bases, in that order; junction bases with no gene match: 10. As DNA, the CDR3 is TGCGCCAGCAGTTTAGCGGGGGAGGTTGGTAATGAGCAGTTCTTC. Amino acid sequence: CASSLAGEVGNEQFF.

The rearrangement joins TRBV6-5 to TRBJ2-2, with D possibly being TRBD1 (5 bases). Trimming stripped 10 bases from V and 1 base from J, with 10 bases between. Germline loops: CDR1 MNHEY, CDR2 SVGAGI. This CDR3 is built from 13 residues. The chain's CDR3 is CATSDRNTGELFF. For the CDR3, the DNA is TGTGCCACCTCCGACAGGAACACCGGGGAGCTGTTTTTT.

As concerns this clone: This may be a read error, as it is one base from a much larger clone. The CDR3 protein is CASSYKGNTEAFF. The CDR3 DNA reads TGTGCCAGCAGTTACAAGGGGAACACTGAAGCTTTCTTT. This chain joins TRBV27 and TRBJ1-1; D is uncertain. The CDR3 length is 13 residues. Germline lookup yields CDR1 MNHEY and CDR2 SMNVEV (reference sequence). The germline V and J ends were trimmed by 4 bases and 1 base, with 7 bases remaining between them.

The chain has TRBV6-2 or TRBV6-3 and TRBJ1-5; D not certain. The CDR3 is 13 residues long. Germline V gene data show CDR1 as MNHEY and CDR2 as SVGEGT. V dropped 5 bases and J dropped 0 bases, with 5 bases sitting between them. DNA for the CDR3: TGTGCCAGCAGTAGGAATAGCAATCAGCCCCAGCATTTT. This gives the protein CASSRNSNQPQHF.

The CDR3 region is CASTRLDLGEQYF. The CDR3 DNA sequence: TGTGCCAGCACTCGGTTAGACTTGGGCGAGCAGTACTTC. The rearrangement uses TRBV7-2 and TRBJ2-7, with no clear D. Germline lookup yields CDR1 SGHTA and CDR2 FQGNSA. The CDR3 extends over 13 amino acids. V shed 7 bases and J shed 6 bases, with 16 bases lying between them.

V and J are TRBV6-5 and TRBJ2-2, with D unclear. Trimming stripped 11 bases from V and 2 bases from J, with 9 bases between. Germline V gene sequence: CDR1 MNHEY, CDR2 SVGAGI. The CDR3 runs 12 residues. CDR3 loop: CAYSQNTGELFF. In DNA, the CDR3 is TGTGCCTACTCTCAAAACACCGGGGAGCTGTTTTTT.

The chain employs TRBV19 and TRBJ2-3, with unresolved D. The germline V and J ends were trimmed by 1 base and 1 base, with 9 bases remaining between them. The CDR3 loop spans 15 amino acids. Per the germline V gene, CDR1 is LNHDA and CDR2 is SQIVND (reference sequence). CDR3: CASSIVWTRTDTQYF. As DNA, the CDR3 is TGTGCCAGTAGTATAGTGTGGACCCGCACAGATACGCAGTATTTT.

This chain links TRBV11-2 with TRBJ2-2; possibly TRBD1 for D (6 bases). The CDR3 is 16 amino acids. V was clipped by 1 base and J by 0 bases, with 9 bases between them. Looked up from germline, CDR1 is SGHAT and CDR2 is FQNNGV. The CDR3 DNA is TGTGCCAGCAGCTTAGTCGACAGGTCGAACACCGGGGAGCTGTTTTTT. Translating gives CASSLVDRSNTGELFF.

The chain recombines TRBV28 with TRBJ1-2, with no clear D. This CDR3 has 13 residues. V was clipped by 3 bases and J by 0 bases, with 5 bases between them. The germline V gene has CDR1 MDHEN and CDR2 SYDVKM. The CDR3 region has the DNA TGTGCCAGCAGTTTCATCACTAACTATGGCTACACCTTC. Encoded protein: CASSFITNYGYTF.